This T cell receptor (beta chain) is drawn from a study of response to subunit inactivated influenza vaccine. This clonotype has a handful of counts. MiXCR was run by TCRdb on the RT-PCR reads, yielding one entry per CDR3 protein. Among over 150,000 distinct CDR3 sequences, about 9% were seen once, and the ten largest hold roughly a tenth. The J segment lost 9 bases and the V segment lost 5 bases, leaving 5 bases of the junction unmatched. This CDR3 region has 15 residues. Germline-derived CDR1 and CDR2 are SGDLS and YYNGEE. Sequences were derived from non-naive T cells sorted from PBMCs, sampled on the day of vaccination. The chain uses TRBV9 and TRBJ2-1, with TRBD2 identical over 16 bases. The receptor comes from a man aged 50 or older who received an inactivated influenza vaccine. The CDR3 coding sequence is TGTGCCAGCAGGGGGACTAGCGGGAGGGAGGGTGAGCAGTTCTTC. It translates to CASRGTSGREGEQFF.